This TCR beta chain is drawn from a study of neurological immune-mediated disorders. Each CDR3 protein is one row after TCRdb ran MiXCR on the 5' RACE reads. The sample shows approximately 85,000 distinct CDR3 sequences, roughly 13% of them seen only once. The time point denotes: longitudinal time-point 2. V shed 2 bases and J shed 5 bases, with 15 bases lying between them. From germline, CDR1 is SEHNR and CDR2 FQNEAQ (reference sequence). CDR3 length equals 15 residues. This clonotype was observed many times. The sequence was obtained from a female donor with HTLV-1-associated myelopathy (HAM/TSP). V is TRBV7-9 and J is TRBJ2-5; the D gene could be TRBD1 or TRBD2 (6 bases each). The sequenced sample was PBMCs. CDR3 coding DNA: TGTGCCAGCAGCTTATTTGGGGGGCGCGGGGAGACCCAGTACTTC. This gives the protein CASSLFGGRGETQYF.